The 26 T cell receptor beta chains given below trace back to one sample, sequenced in a study of T cell repertoires in cytomegalovirus infection. TCRdb fed the reads into MiXCR, producing one record per CDR3 protein. The sample lists around 900,000 distinct CDR3 sequences, roughly a third occurring once. Their antigen targets remain unknown. The sample here was cultured CD8+ T cells from PBMCs, taken from culture after CMV antigen stimulation. All receptors come from a human donor in good health (CMV status not recorded). Some clones in this sample may be carry-over from other donors' samples.

The chain links TRBV27 to TRBJ2-7, with D tentatively TRBD1 or TRBD2 (5 bases each). The germline CDR1 and CDR2 sequences are MNHEY and SMNVEV (reference sequence). V lost 3 bases and J 6 bases, leaving 18 bases between the germline ends. This CDR3 spans 15 amino acids. CDR3 region: CASSLGPAAWSEQYV. DNA for the CDR3: TGTGCCAGCAGTTTGGGACCAGCCGCTTGGTCCGAGCAGTACGTC.

This clonotype was picked up a small number of times. CDR3 loop: CASSLATPSGVSNTGELFF. In nucleotides, the CDR3 is TGTGCCAGCAGTCTCGCCACCCCTAGCGGGGTTTCCAACACCGGGGAGCTGTTTTTT. The V gene is TRBV27, the J gene TRBJ2-2, with 9 positions matching TRBD2. J lost 2 bases, V lost 5 bases, and 15 bases had no gene match. CDR1 and CDR2 from the germline V gene are MNHEY and SMNVEV (reference sequence). The CDR3 consists of 19 residues.

This clonotype was seen more than once but under ten times. The chain couples TRBV7-6 to TRBJ2-2, with no clear D. V dropped 4 bases and J dropped 1 base, with 16 bases sitting between them. Germline V gives CDR1 SGHVS, CDR2 FNYEAQ. The CDR3 extends over 17 amino acids. CDR3 amino acids: CASSSSPRQRNTGELFF. CDR3 sequence (DNA): TGTGCCAGCAGCTCCAGTCCCCGCCAGAGGAACACCGGGGAGCTGTTTTTT.

This chain connects TRBV27 to TRBJ1-1, with a possible D match to TRBD1 (5 bases). CDR1 is MNHEY and CDR2 is SMNVEV in the germline V gene (reference sequence). V was cut by 6 bases and J by 6 bases, with 8 bases left in between. The CDR3 has 11 amino acids. CDR3 sequence: CASRRGAEAFF. CDR3 sequence (DNA): TGTGCCAGCAGGCGGGGGGCTGAAGCTTTCTTT.

This chain links TRBV27 with TRBJ2-1, with a possible D match to TRBD2 (5 bases). Trimming pared 7 bases from V and 4 bases from J, leaving 17 bases between. The CDR3 has 15 amino acids. Germline CDR1 is MNHEY and CDR2 is SMNVEV (reference sequence). The CDR3 DNA is TGTGCCAGCATAGTAGCGCCCTCCTCTTACAATGAGCAGTTCTTC. Translated, it gives CASIVAPSSYNEQFF.

The CDR3 reads CASSPATSAPFEQYF. CDR3 coding DNA: TGTGCCAGCAGCCCCGCGACTAGCGCGCCTTTCGAGCAGTACTTC. The rearrangement uses TRBV5-3 and TRBJ2-7; 8 bases fit TRBD2. TRBV5-3 falls under the ORF class, with uncertain function. V shed 8 bases, J shed 6 bases, and the junction held 16 bases outside the gene matches. The CDR3 has 15 residues.

This clonotype was detected a few times. V gene TRBV27 combines with J gene TRBJ2-3; the D is unclear. Germline V lookup: CDR1 MNHEY, CDR2 SMNVEV (reference sequence). There are 13 residues in the CDR3. Trimming pared 5 bases from V and 8 bases from J, leaving 14 bases between. CDR3 in amino acids: CASSLLGDATQYF. In DNA form, the CDR3 reads TGTGCCAGCAGTCTTCTAGGCGATGCTACGCAGTATTTT.

This clonotype was picked up a small number of times. This chain uses TRBV19 with TRBJ1-3; D remains ambiguous. Trimming removed 2 bases at V and 0 bases at J, with 5 bases between. Germline V CDR1 and CDR2: LNHDA, SQIVND (reference sequence). The CDR3 spans 14 residues. The CDR3 sequence is CASSISVSGNTIYF. The CDR3 nucleotides are TGTGCCAGTAGTATATCCGTCTCTGGAAACACCATATATTTT.

The V and J genes are TRBV7-8 and TRBJ2-7; D might be TRBD1 (7 bases). The V end lost 4 bases, the J end lost 7 bases, and 20 bases lay between the germline ends. Germline V gene lookup returns CDR1 SGHVS and CDR2 FQNEAQ. CDR3 length: 15 residues. CDR3 DNA sequence: TGTGCCAGCAGCTCCACTGCAGGGGGGACGGGAGAGCAGTACTTC. It encodes CASSSTAGGTGEQYF.

This chain connects TRBV7-9 to TRBJ1-2; unclear D gene. Trimming cost V 0 bases and J 4 bases, with 21 bases left between them. The CDR3 runs 18 residues. Germline CDR1 is SEHNR and CDR2 is FQNEAQ (reference sequence). In DNA form, the CDR3 reads TGTGCCAGCAGCTTAGCGGGAGAAAGGGTCCTGCCGTTCTATGGCTACACCTTC. Translated: CASSLAGERVLPFYGYTF.

This clonotype turned up a few times. The chain carries TRBV4-1 and TRBJ2-5; TRBD2 matches at 7 bases. Germline loops: CDR1 MGHRA, CDR2 YSYEKL. The ends lost 0 bases at V and 7 bases at J; junction bases unmatched: 2. The CDR3 totals 13 residues. CDR3 region: CASSQEPGGTQYF. CDR3 DNA sequence: TGCGCCAGCAGCCAAGAACCGGGGGGGACCCAGTACTTC.

This rearrangement joins TRBV20-1 to TRBJ1-2, with 10 bases lining up with TRBD1. CDR3 size: 14 residues. V gave up 3 bases and J gave up 1 base; unmatched junction bases: 2. Per germline, CDR1 DFQATT and CDR2 SNEGSKA (reference sequence). CDR3 region: CSASDRGLNYGYTF. In nucleotides, the CDR3 is TGCAGTGCTAGTGACAGGGGGCTTAACTATGGCTACACCTTC.

This clonotype was recorded many times. The chain links TRBV7-3 to TRBJ2-1, with 7 bases aligning to TRBD1. The length of the CDR3 is 14 residues. J lost 10 bases, V lost 4 bases, and 10 bases had no gene match. The germline CDR1 and CDR2 sequences are SGHTA and FQGTGA. CDR3 nucleotides: TGTGCCAGCAGCTCGGGACAGTTGATCGACGAGCAGTTCTTC. This gives the protein CASSSGQLIDEQFF.

This clonotype showed up just a few times. The rearrangement uses TRBV5-4 and TRBJ2-1; D ambiguous. Germline V gives CDR1 SGHNT, CDR2 YYREEE (reference sequence). Trimming left V 7 bases short and J 9 bases short, with 17 bases between. The CDR3 is 13 amino acids. In DNA, the CDR3 is TGTGCCAGCTATCCGTGGGGTTTTGGTGAGCAGTTCTTC. Translating gives CASYPWGFGEQFF.

The chain combines TRBV27 with TRBJ1-1; D not resolved. Trimming removed 3 bases at V and 6 bases at J, with 11 bases between. This CDR3 spans 13 amino acids. From germline, CDR1 is MNHEY and CDR2 SMNVEV (reference sequence). For the CDR3, the DNA is TGTGCCAGCAGTTTGTATAAAGGCCCTGAAGCTTTCTTT. Amino acids: CASSLYKGPEAFF.

This sequence joins TRBV5-6 and TRBJ1-1; D call uncertain. V lost 2 bases and J 0 bases, leaving 11 bases between the germline ends. Germline values: CDR1 SGHDT, CDR2 YYEEEE. The CDR3 is made up of 15 amino acids. DNA for the CDR3: TGTGCCAGCAGCTTCACTAGTTGGATGAACACTGAAGCTTTCTTT. It yields the protein CASSFTSWMNTEAFF.

This clonotype was seen ten or more times. This chain uses TRBV7-6 with TRBJ2-7; 9 bases map to TRBD2. The CDR3 covers 13 residues. After removal of 1 base from V and 5 bases from J, the junction contained 0 bases not matched to a gene. The germline gives CDR1 SGHVS, CDR2 FNYEAQ. CDR3 loop: CASSLERGDEQYF. CDR3 in DNA: TGTGCCAGCAGCTTAGAGCGGGGGGACGAGCAGTACTTC.

The chain employs TRBV12-3 or TRBV12-4 and TRBJ2-3; D gene uncertain. V was cut by 5 bases and J by 4 bases, with 10 bases left in between. The CDR3 is 13 residues long. The CDR3 is CASSRGFSDTQYF. CDR3 in DNA: TGTGCCAGCAGTCGTGGGTTTTCAGATACGCAGTATTTT.

The sample holds a few counts of this clonotype. This chain connects TRBV10-2 to TRBJ2-2, with 7 bases aligning to TRBD2. Germline loops: CDR1 WSHSY, CDR2 SAAADI. V shed 2 bases and J 9 bases; nucleotides not matched to a gene: 12. The CDR3 has 16 residues. Here the CDR3 reads CASSEVIGLDIWELFF. Here the CDR3 DNA reads TGCGCCAGCAGTGAGGTTATTGGACTAGACATCTGGGAGCTGTTTTTT.

The sample holds a few counts of this clonotype. It is unclear where the CDR3 begins or ends on the DNA, so no DNA is shown, and the CDR3 is as TCRdb lists it. The chain has TRBV12-3 or TRBV12-4 and TRBJ1-1. The CDR3 length equals 12 residues, ends included. The CDR3 reads CASSSSRFGAFF.

The CDR3 region is CASEEANEQFF. In DNA form, the CDR3 reads TGTGCCAGCGAAGAGGCGAATGAGCAGTTCTTC. The chain is built from TRBV19 and TRBJ2-1; D is undetermined. The CDR3 contains 11 residues. The V gene's germline CDR1 is LNHDA and CDR2 SQIVND (reference sequence). The V end lost 9 bases, the J end lost 7 bases, and 10 bases lay between the germline ends. Filled out from reference TRBV19 and TRBJ2-1, the complete variable domain reads DGGITQSPKYLFRKEGQNVTLSCEQNLNHDAMYWYRQDPGQGLRLIYYSQIVNDFQKGDIAEGYSVSREKKESFPLTVTSAQKNPTAFYLCASEEANEQFFGPGTRLTVL.

This clonotype was found many times. V is TRBV9 and J is TRBJ2-2; D is ambiguous. The CDR3 runs to 14 residues. V was cut by 6 bases and J by 6 bases, with 15 bases left in between. From germline, CDR1 is SGDLS and CDR2 YYNGEE. The CDR3 sequence is CASTPLETPGELFF. The CDR3 region has the DNA TGTGCCAGCACCCCACTCGAGACTCCCGGGGAGCTGTTTTTT.

The genes are TRBV6-1 and TRBJ2-1; TRBD2 matches 9 bases. The V gene's germline CDR1 is MNHNS and CDR2 SASEGT. J gave up 3 bases and V 1 base, and 4 bases lay outside the gene matches. This CDR3 is built from 16 residues. The CDR3 DNA reads as TGTGCCAGCAGTGAAGGTCGACTAGCGGACTACAATGAGCAGTTCTTC. Protein product: CASSEGRLADYNEQFF.

CDR3 bases: TGTGCCACCTCAGAGGGAAACGAGCAGTACGTC. Its translation: CATSEGNEQYV. V and J are TRBV27 and TRBJ2-7, with D perhaps TRBD2 (5 bases). The germline V gene encodes CDR1 MNHEY and CDR2 SMNVEV (reference sequence). This CDR3 has 11 residues. Trimming stripped 10 bases from V and 5 bases from J, with 12 bases between.

This clonotype was observed a handful of times. V and J are TRBV6-1 and TRBJ1-2, with D unclear. V was clipped by 7 bases and J by 4 bases, with 25 bases between them. The CDR3 consists of 17 residues. CDR1 and CDR2 from the germline V gene are MNHNS and SASEGT. CDR3 residues: CASNPRSRGSGSYGYTF. CDR3 sequence (DNA): TGTGCCAGCAATCCTAGGAGTCGGGGATCGGGTAGCTATGGCTACACCTTC.

This chain's CDR3 is CASSVAGGAYGYTF. The CDR3 DNA is TGTGCCAGCAGCGTAGCGGGGGGCGCCTATGGCTACACCTTC. The chain couples TRBV9 to TRBJ1-2, with D perhaps matching TRBD1 (6 bases). The CDR3 runs 14 residues. The V end was cut by 0 bases, the J end by 4 bases, with 10 bases between. CDR1 is SGDLS and CDR2 is YYNGEE in the germline V gene.